This T cell receptor beta chain emerged from a study of cytotoxic CD8 clonotypes in ibrutinib-treated CLL. Study-wide context: Included were 11 to 12 relapsed/refractory and some 15 treatment-naive patients, of whom about 18 were IGHV unmutated.

Of note for this clone: Its antigen is currently unknown.

This CDR3 spans 17 amino acids. Germline V gene data show CDR1 as SGHRS and CDR2 as YFSETQ. The V segment lost 5 bases and the J segment 0 bases; nucleotides outside the gene matches: 11. With sequencing, the targeted depth ranged from 1 in 200,000 to 1 in 1 million T cells. TCRdb's table, derived via immunoSEQ multiplex PCR, lists solely in-frame clones and lacks some. Of about 120,000 clones listed, roughly 88% are singletons. Overall study findings and caveats: Public clonotypes (which were uncommon) either contracted or remained stable on treatment. Clonality grew at ibrutinib response; at progression, it decreased back toward baseline.

This sequence joins TRBV5-1 and TRBJ1-3, with 7 bases matching TRBD1. The sequence came from a human donor with chronic lymphocytic leukemia. The material sequenced was PBMCs, taken after 24 months of ibrutinib treatment. This chain's CDR3 is CASSRGTVPFSGNTIYF. CDR3 coding DNA: TGCGCCAGCAGTCGGGGGACAGTCCCCTTCTCTGGAAACACCATATATTTT.